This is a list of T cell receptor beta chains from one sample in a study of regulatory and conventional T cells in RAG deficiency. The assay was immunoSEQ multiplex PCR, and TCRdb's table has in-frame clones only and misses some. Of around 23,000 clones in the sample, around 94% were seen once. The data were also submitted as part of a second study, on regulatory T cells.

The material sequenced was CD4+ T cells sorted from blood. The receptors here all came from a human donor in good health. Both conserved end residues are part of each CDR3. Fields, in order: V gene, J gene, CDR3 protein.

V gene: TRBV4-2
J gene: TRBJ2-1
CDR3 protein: CASSRTGTAKNEQFF

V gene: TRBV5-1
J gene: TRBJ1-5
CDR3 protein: CASSLGVVQGGNQPQHF

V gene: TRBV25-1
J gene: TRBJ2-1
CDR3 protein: CATTARRQVGDEQFF

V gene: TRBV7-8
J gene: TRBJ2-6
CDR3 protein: CASSTPGAGYAGANVLTF

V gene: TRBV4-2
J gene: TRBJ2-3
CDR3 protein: CASSQNSADTQYF

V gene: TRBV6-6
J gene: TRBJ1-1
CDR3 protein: CASSYSRGGETEAFF

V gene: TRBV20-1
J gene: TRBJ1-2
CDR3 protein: CSASQGPGYTF

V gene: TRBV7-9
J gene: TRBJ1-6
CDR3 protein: CASGGVVDSPLHF

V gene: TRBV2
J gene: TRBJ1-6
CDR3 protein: CASSELAGDNSPLHF

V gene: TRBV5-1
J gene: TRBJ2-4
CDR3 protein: CASSLGQEGIQYF

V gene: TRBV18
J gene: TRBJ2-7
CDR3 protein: CASSPPGGEQYF

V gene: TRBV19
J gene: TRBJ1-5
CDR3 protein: CASSPGQSHSNQPQHF

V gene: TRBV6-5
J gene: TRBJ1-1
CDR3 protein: CASSSPNTEAFF

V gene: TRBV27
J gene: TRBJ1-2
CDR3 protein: CASSRTIVNGYTF

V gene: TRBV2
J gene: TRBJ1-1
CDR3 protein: CASRGQGARTEAFF

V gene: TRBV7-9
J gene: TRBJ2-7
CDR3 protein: CASSRGGEQYF

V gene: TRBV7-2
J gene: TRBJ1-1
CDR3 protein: CASSFQRNTEAFF

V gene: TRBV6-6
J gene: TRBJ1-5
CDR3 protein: CASSYSSGLDQPQHF

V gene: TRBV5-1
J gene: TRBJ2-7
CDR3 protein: CASSLGAVEKYEQYF

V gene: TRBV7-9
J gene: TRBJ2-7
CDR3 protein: CASSPRGDEQYF

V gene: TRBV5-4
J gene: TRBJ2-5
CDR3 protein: CASSPPGGVMGTQYF

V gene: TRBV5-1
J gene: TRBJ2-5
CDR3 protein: CASSPTDPGETQYF

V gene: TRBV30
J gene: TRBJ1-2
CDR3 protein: CAWSDEGGYTF

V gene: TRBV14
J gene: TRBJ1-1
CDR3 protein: CASSQGTANTEAFF

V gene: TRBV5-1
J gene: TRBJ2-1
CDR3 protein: CASSLGLSKTYNEQFF

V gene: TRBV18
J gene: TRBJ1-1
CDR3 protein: CASSPLGPRDTEAFF

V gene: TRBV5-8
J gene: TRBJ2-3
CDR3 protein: CASSFSSPDTQYF

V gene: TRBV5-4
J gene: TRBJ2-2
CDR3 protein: CASSPGLAGGPGELFF

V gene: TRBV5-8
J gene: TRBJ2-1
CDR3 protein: CASSPPSERRGLYEQFF

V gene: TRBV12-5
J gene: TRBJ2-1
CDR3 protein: CASGPPSGNYNEQFF

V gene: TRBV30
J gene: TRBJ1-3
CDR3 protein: CAWSGISGNTIYF

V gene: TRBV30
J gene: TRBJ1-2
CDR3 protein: CAVRDRVGYTF

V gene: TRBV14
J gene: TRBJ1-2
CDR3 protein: CASSPVTGAYGYTF

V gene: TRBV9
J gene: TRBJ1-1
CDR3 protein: CASSVRDISDTEAFF

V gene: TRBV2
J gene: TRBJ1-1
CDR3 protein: CASSVGGATEAFF

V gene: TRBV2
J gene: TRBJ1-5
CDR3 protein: CASSELGDSNQPQHF

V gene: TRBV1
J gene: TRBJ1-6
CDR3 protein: CTSRTGQVCNSPLHF

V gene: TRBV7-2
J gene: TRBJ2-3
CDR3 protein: CASSAKWGLATDTQYF

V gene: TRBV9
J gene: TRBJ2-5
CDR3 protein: CASSVGQGAWGETQYF